Presented here are 15 T cell receptor beta chains from one specimen sequenced in a study of shared clonotypes between healthy human individuals. Clones were sequenced by immunoSEQ multiplex PCR, and TCRdb holds only the in-frame ones, with some missing. The table has approximately 2,200,000 clones, under 95% seen once. Only CD45RO-negative cells positively selected for CCR7 counted as naive CD8 cells, so terminally differentiated effector memory CD45RA+ cells were excluded. Input material: naive CD8+ T cells from PBMCs. All receptors come from a man between 18 and 35 years old in good health. Some clones in this sample may be carry-over from other donors' samples.

The chain joins TRBV27 to TRBJ2-3; D gene unclear. The V and J ends lost 0 bases and 5 bases respectively, with 15 bases between them. The CDR3 spans 16 residues. The germline gives CDR1 MNHEY, CDR2 SMNVEV (reference sequence). CDR3 nucleotide sequence: TGTGCCAGCAGTTTATCTGGGCGGTACAAAAAAGATACGCAGTATTTT. Its translation: CASSLSGRYKKDTQYF.

The rearrangement links TRBV7-9 to TRBJ2-2; no clear D. The CDR3 contains 15 residues. In germline, CDR1 is SEHNR, CDR2 FQNEAQ (reference sequence). The V and J ends lost 3 bases and 5 bases respectively, with 13 bases between them. CDR3 sequence reads: CASSFSLVRTGELFF. In DNA form, the CDR3 reads TGTGCCAGCAGCTTTTCGCTTGTGCGGACCGGGGAGCTGTTTTTT.

The chain uses TRBV7-9 and TRBJ2-1, with 11 bases identical to TRBD1. Germline V gives CDR1 SEHNR, CDR2 FQNEAQ (reference sequence). After removal of 4 bases from V and 3 bases from J, the junction contained 8 bases not matched to a gene. The CDR3 extends over 17 amino acids. In nucleotides, the CDR3 is TGTGCCAGCAGCTCCCCCACCGGGACAGGGGGCTACAATGAGCAGTTCTTC. Translated: CASSSPTGTGGYNEQFF.

V gene TRBV10-3 combines with J gene TRBJ1-4, with 7 bases that match TRBD1. CDR1 is ENHRY and CDR2 is SYGVKD in the germline V gene. The junction had 4 bases not matched to a gene; V was cut back by 5 bases and J by 1 base. CDR3 size: 15 residues. CDR3: CAISQGTVTNEKLFF. The DNA of the CDR3 is TGTGCCATCAGTCAAGGGACAGTAACTAATGAAAAACTGTTTTTT.

This clone has just one count. The gene calls are TRBV5-4 and TRBJ2-7; TRBD1 matches 7 bases. Germline CDR1 reads SGHNT; CDR2 reads YYREEE (reference sequence). The CDR3 has 12 amino acids. Unmatched junction bases numbered 4, after V lost 4 bases and J lost 6 bases. The CDR3 nucleotides read TGTGCCAGCAGCCCGACAGGGTCCGAGCAGTACTTC. It is translated as CASSPTGSEQYF.

This chain links TRBV7-9 with TRBJ2-5; D is ambiguous. V was cut by 9 bases and J by 0 bases, with 8 bases left in between. CDR3 size: 12 residues. Germline-derived CDR1 and CDR2 are SEHNR and FQNEAQ (reference sequence). The CDR3 reads CASLKNQETQYF. As DNA, the CDR3 is TGTGCCAGTTTAAAAAACCAAGAGACCCAGTACTTC.

The V call is TRBV6-5, the J call TRBJ1-2; a weak D match, TRBD1 (6 bases). The CDR3 loop spans 13 amino acids. Trimming shortened V by 7 bases and J by 6 bases, and 15 bases separated the two germline ends. In germline, CDR1 is MNHEY, CDR2 SVGAGI. The CDR3 loop is CASTGARIDGYTF. DNA for the CDR3: TGTGCCAGCACGGGGGCCAGGATTGATGGCTACACCTTC.

The chain links TRBV4-1 to TRBJ2-2; D perhaps matches TRBD1 (7 bases). The CDR3 is made up of 13 amino acids. The germline V gene encodes CDR1 MGHRA and CDR2 YSYEKL. Trimming took off 6 bases at V and 7 bases at J, with 12 bases between the two ends. The CDR3 coding sequence is TGCGCCAGCAGGGAGGGGGCTTTCGGGGAGCTGTTTTTT. Its translation is CASREGAFGELFF.

V gene TRBV5-5 combines with J gene TRBJ1-3; TRBD1 might be the D (5 bases). Germline CDR1 reads SGHKS; CDR2 reads YYEKEE (reference sequence). V was shortened by 2 bases and J by 1 base, with 10 bases between the two germline ends. This CDR3 has 15 residues. The DNA of the CDR3 is TGTGCCAGCAGCTTCACCCAGGGATCTGGAAACACCATATATTTT. Amino acids: CASSFTQGSGNTIYF.

This rearrangement joins TRBV9 to TRBJ2-1, with 15 bases matching TRBD2. This CDR3 comprises 15 residues. CDR1 and CDR2 from the germline V gene are SGDLS and YYNGEE. With V trimmed by 5 bases and J by 5 bases, 2 bases remained unmatched. CDR3 in DNA: TGTGCCAGCAGGGGACTAGCGGGAGGAGACAATGAGCAGTTCTTC. It is translated as CASRGLAGGDNEQFF. The full variable domain, completed using reference TRBV9 and TRBJ2-1, is DSGVTQTPKHLITATGQRVTLRCSPRSGDLSVYWYQQSLDQGLQFLIQYYNGEERAKGNILERFSAQQFPDLHSELNLSSLELGDSALYFCASRGLAGGDNEQFFGPGTRLTVL.

The V and J genes are TRBV7-9 and TRBJ2-7, with TRBD2 matching over 15 bases. Looked up from germline, CDR1 is SEHNR and CDR2 is FQNEAQ (reference sequence). The CDR3 spans 18 residues. Trimming took 4 bases from V and 5 from J; bases not matched to a gene: 12. CDR3 nucleotides: TGTGCCAGCAGCTCGACAAACGGGACTAGCGGGAGGCCCCACGAGCAGTACTTC. This translates into CASSSTNGTSGRPHEQYF.

The chain links TRBV6-4 to TRBJ2-1, with D uncertain. This CDR3 spans 15 amino acids. V dropped 5 bases and J dropped 0 bases, with 11 bases sitting between them. CDR1 MRHNA and CDR2 SNTAGT come from the germline V gene. CDR3 region: CASSPDRSSYNEQFF. CDR3 nucleotide sequence: TGTGCCAGCAGTCCTGACCGGAGCTCCTACAATGAGCAGTTCTTC.

This clone was seen once. This same CDR3 is encoded by further DNA sequences in the sample. This chain connects TRBV11-2 to TRBJ1-1; 7 bases line up with TRBD1. The V gene's germline CDR1 is SGHAT and CDR2 FQNNGV. V dropped 5 bases and J dropped 0; count of bases not matched to a gene: 6. This CDR3 has 15 amino acids. The CDR3, as DNA: TGTGCCAGCAGCCTACGTACAGGGGTGAACACTGAAGCTTTCTTT. Its protein product is CASSLRTGVNTEAFF.

Turning to this clone: Other DNA variants within this sample encode the same CDR3. The rearrangement links TRBV7-8 to TRBJ1-1; D is uncertain. This CDR3 has 14 amino acids. Germline values: CDR1 SGHVS, CDR2 FQNEAQ. Trimming took 3 bases from V and 1 from J, leaving 9 bases between them. The CDR3 loop reads CASSLGWGNTEAFF. CDR3 DNA: TGTGCCAGCAGCTTGGGCTGGGGGAACACTGAAGCTTTCTTT.

The CDR3 reads CASSQTGVTGVLETQYF. The CDR3 DNA sequence: TGTGCCAGCAGCCAAACTGGGGTGACAGGGGTTTTGGAGACCCAGTACTTC. This chain joins TRBV11-1 and TRBJ2-5; 8 bases fit TRBD1. Germline loops: CDR1 SGHAT, CDR2 FQDESV (reference sequence). V lost 5 bases, J lost 5 bases, and 16 bases stayed unmatched. CDR3 length equals 17 residues.